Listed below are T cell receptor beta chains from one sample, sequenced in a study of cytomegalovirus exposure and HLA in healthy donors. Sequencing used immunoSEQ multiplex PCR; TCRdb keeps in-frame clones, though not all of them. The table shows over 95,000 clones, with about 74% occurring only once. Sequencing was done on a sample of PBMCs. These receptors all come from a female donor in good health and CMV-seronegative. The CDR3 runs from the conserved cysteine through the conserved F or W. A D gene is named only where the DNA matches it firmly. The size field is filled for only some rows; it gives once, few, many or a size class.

DNA: TGTGCCAGCAGTCTTCAACTAGCGGTTCGCTACAATGAGCAGTTCTTC; CDR3: CASSLQLAVRYNEQFF; V: TRBV2; D: TRBD2; J: TRBJ2-1; size: .
DNA: TGTGCCAGCAGCCTCCCCGCCAGGGGCGGTCGGGCTTTCTTT; CDR3: CASSLPARGGRAFF; V: TRBV14; D: .; J: TRBJ1-1; size: .
DNA: TGTGCCTGGGGAGGGGGCCCTCAAGAGACCCAGTACTTC; CDR3: CAWGGGPQETQYF; V: TRBV30; D: .; J: TRBJ2-5; size: few
DNA: TGTGCCAGCAGCCACCTGGAAGCTCTAGCACCTTACAATGAGCAGTTCTTC; CDR3: CASSHLEALAPYNEQFF; V: TRBV7-2; D: .; J: TRBJ2-1; size: .
DNA: TGTGCCAGCAGCCCCCTCCCACTACTAGCGGGCGGTCCCAATGAGCAGTTCTTC; CDR3: CASSPLPLLAGGPNEQFF; V: TRBV7-3; D: TRBD2; J: TRBJ2-1; size: .
DNA: TGTGCCAGCAGTAAAACCGGGATCAAAGGTGATGAGCAGTTCTTC; CDR3: CASSKTGIKGDEQFF; V: TRBV6-5; D: .; J: TRBJ2-1; size: few
DNA: TGTGCCTGGAGTGTTCCAGGGGGCAACTATGGCTACACCTTC; CDR3: CAWSVPGGNYGYTF; V: TRBV30; D: TRBD1; J: TRBJ1-2; size: .
DNA: TGTGCCAGCAGTCCAGGACAGGGGGCGGCAGATACGCAGTATTTT; CDR3: CASSPGQGAADTQYF; V: TRBV7-2; D: TRBD1; J: TRBJ2-3; size: .
DNA: TGTGCCAGCAGTGACCAGGGGCCGAGAGGAGGCTACACCTTC; CDR3: CASSDQGPRGGYTF; V: TRBV2; D: .; J: TRBJ1-2; size: .
DNA: TGTGCCAGCAGCCAGCGGGGGGGGCGCACCGGGGAGCTGTTTTTT; CDR3: CASSQRGGRTGELFF; V: TRBV11-3; D: TRBD2; J: TRBJ2-2; size: .
DNA: TGTGCCAGCAGCCAAGGGACAGCTGGAAACACCATATATTTT; CDR3: CASSQGTAGNTIYF; V: TRBV7-9; D: TRBD1; J: TRBJ1-3; size: .
DNA: TGTGCCAGCAGCCCATGGCCGCAGGGAAGGATAAATGAGCAGTTCTTC; CDR3: CASSPWPQGRINEQFF; V: TRBV7-3; D: .; J: TRBJ2-1; size: .
DNA: TGTGCCAGCCGGACTAGCGGGAGCAACTCCTACGAGCAGTACTTC; CDR3: CASRTSGSNSYEQYF; V: TRBV28; D: TRBD2; J: TRBJ2-7; size: .
DNA: TGTGCCAGCAGTTTAGGGTCGGGACTCCCAAACCTCCACGAGCAGTACTTC; CDR3: CASSLGSGLPNLHEQYF; V: TRBV28; D: .; J: TRBJ2-7; size: .
DNA: TGTGCCAGCAGTTCACAGGGGGCGAAGAACACCGGGGAGCTGTTTTTT; CDR3: CASSSQGAKNTGELFF; V: TRBV2; D: TRBD1; J: TRBJ2-2; size: .
DNA: TGTGCCAGTACCCCATCGAGGCTAGCGGGACCCTATATTTACAATGAGCAGTTCTTC; CDR3: CASTPSRLAGPYIYNEQFF; V: TRBV19; D: TRBD2; J: TRBJ2-1; size: .
DNA: TGCGCCAGCAGCTTGGGACCCGCCGGAGCGCAAGAGACCCAGTACTTC; CDR3: CASSLGPAGAQETQYF; V: TRBV5-1; D: .; J: TRBJ2-5; size: few
DNA: TGTGCCAGCAGCGTCGACAGGGGGCGTACTGAAGCTTTCTTT; CDR3: CASSVDRGRTEAFF; V: TRBV5-4; D: TRBD1; J: TRBJ1-1; size: few
DNA: TGCAGCGTTGACCCTGTTCGGGGGGACGGGTTCTTC; CDR3: CSVDPVRGDGFF; V: TRBV29-1; D: TRBD2; J: TRBJ2-1; size: .
DNA: TGCAGTGCTAGAGATTCCGTGGAGCAGTTCTTC; CDR3: CSARDSVEQFF; V: TRBV20-1; D: .; J: TRBJ2-1; size: .
DNA: TGTGCCAGCAGCGCCGGACTGAGCTCCTACGAGCAGTACTTC; CDR3: CASSAGLSSYEQYF; V: TRBV5-6; D: .; J: TRBJ2-7; size: once
DNA: TGCGCCAGCAGCCAAGGATGGCGGGAGGGATCCTACAATGAGCAGTTCTTC; CDR3: CASSQGWREGSYNEQFF; V: TRBV4-3; D: TRBD2; J: TRBJ2-1; size: few